The 19 T cell receptor beta chains listed next were all sequenced from one sample in a study of OX40 agonist ivuxolimab in advanced cancers. TCRdb's table, derived via immunoSEQ multiplex PCR, lists solely in-frame clones and lacks some. The sample includes under 80,000 clones, 80% to 90% seen only once; the top ten take roughly 3.7%. Sequenced material: CD4+ or CD8+ T cells sorted from blood, taken in a trial of the OX40 agonist ivuxolimab. These receptors all stem from an adult with an advanced solid tumor such as melanoma, head and neck, liver or kidney cancer.

This chain joins TRBV9 and TRBJ2-1, with 11 positions matching TRBD2. This CDR3 has 19 residues. Germline-derived CDR1 and CDR2 are SGDLS and YYNGEE. Trimming at V came to 3 bases and at J to 8 bases, leaving 19 bases not matched to a gene. This chain's CDR3 is CASSETLRTSGRSMDEQFF. CDR3 DNA: TGTGCCAGCAGCGAGACCCTCCGTACTAGCGGGAGATCGATGGATGAGCAGTTCTTC. The full variable domain, completed using reference TRBV9 and TRBJ2-1, is DSGVTQTPKHLITATGQRVTLRCSPRSGDLSVYWYQQSLDQGLQFLIQYYNGEERAKGNILERFSAQQFPDLHSELNLSSLELGDSALYFCASSETLRTSGRSMDEQFFGPGTRLTVL.

J is TRBJ2-2 and V is TRBV7-6, with a weak D call TRBD1 (6 bases). CDR1 SGHVS and CDR2 FNYEAQ come from the germline V gene. V lost 0 bases and J 7 bases, leaving 12 bases between the germline ends. The CDR3 runs to 15 residues. The CDR3 DNA reads TGTGCCAGCAGCTTAGCGCGGACAGCCATCGGGGAGCTGTTTTTT. Protein: CASSLARTAIGELFF.

This chain uses TRBV7-9 with TRBJ2-5, with a tentative D call TRBD1 (6 bases). Trimming cost V 5 bases and J 2 bases, with 15 bases left between them. Germline lookup yields CDR1 SEHNR and CDR2 FQNEAQ (reference sequence). The CDR3 runs 15 residues. The DNA for the CDR3 is TGTGCCAGCAGCCCCCTCCAGGGACAACAAGAGACCCAGTACTTC. Residues: CASSPLQGQQETQYF.

The genes are TRBV4-1 and TRBJ1-3, with 9 bases matching TRBD1. Germline trimming cut 3 bases from V and 0 bases from J; bases unmatched to any gene: 9. The CDR3 length is 18 residues. CDR1 is MGHRA, CDR2 YSYEKL, per germline. The CDR3 DNA sequence: TGCGCCAGCAGCCAGCCGCTAACAGGGGGCTTCTCTGGAAACACCATATATTTT. As protein: CASSQPLTGGFSGNTIYF.

CDR3 amino acids: CATSRDPSGNTIYF. The CDR3 DNA is TGTGCCACCAGCAGAGATCCCTCTGGAAACACCATATATTTT. The chain recombines TRBV15 with TRBJ1-3; D unclear. The germline V and J ends were trimmed by 0 bases and 0 bases, with 3 bases remaining between them. The CDR3 is 14 residues long. The germline V gene has CDR1 LNHNV and CDR2 YYDKDF (reference sequence).

The chain uses TRBV9 and TRBJ1-6, with TRBD1 as a possible D gene (6 bases). V was clipped by 3 bases and J by 2 bases, with 12 bases between them. CDR3 size: 16 residues. Per germline, CDR1 SGDLS and CDR2 YYNGEE. CDR3 protein: CASSARGDTYNSPLHF. As DNA, the CDR3 is TGTGCCAGCAGCGCGAGGGGGGACACCTATAATTCACCCCTCCACTTT.

The rearrangement uses TRBV27 and TRBJ2-1; 8 bases match TRBD2. Per germline, CDR1 MNHEY and CDR2 SMNVEV (reference sequence). V lost 6 bases to trimming and J lost 1 base; unmatched junction nucleotides: 5. The CDR3 totals 15 residues. CDR3 amino acids: CASSPTGGSYNEQFF. Here the CDR3 DNA reads TGTGCCAGCAGCCCAACGGGGGGGTCCTACAATGAGCAGTTCTTC.

This chain uses TRBV28 with TRBJ2-2; 15 bases fit TRBD2. The CDR3 totals 19 residues. Trimming removed 5 bases from V and 3 bases from J; junction bases left unmatched: 10. Germline CDR1 reads MDHEN; CDR2 reads SYDVKM. CDR3 sequence (DNA): TGTGCCAGCAGTCTCCGAGGACTAGCGGGAGGGCCCGACACCGGGGAGCTGTTTTTT. The encoded protein is CASSLRGLAGGPDTGELFF.

The CDR3 coding sequence is TGCGCCAGCAGCTGGATAGGAGAGAACACTGAAGCTTTCTTT. It codes for CASSWIGENTEAFF. This chain joins TRBV5-1 and TRBJ1-1; D is ambiguous. Germline V CDR1 and CDR2: SGHRS, YFSETQ. V dropped 3 bases and J dropped 1 base, with 10 bases sitting between them. The CDR3 covers 14 residues.

This clone was seen just once. The chain uses TRBV28 and TRBJ2-7, with D perhaps matching TRBD1 or TRBD2 (6 bases each). CDR1 is MDHEN and CDR2 is SYDVKM in the germline V gene. This CDR3 has 15 amino acids. V lost 7 bases and J 6 bases, leaving 22 bases between the germline ends. CDR3 in amino acids: CASTSHSGGRSEQYF. DNA of the CDR3: TGTGCCAGCACTTCTCACTCTGGGGGGCGATCCGAGCAGTACTTC.

J is TRBJ1-2 and V is TRBV30; 8 nucleotides align to TRBD1. Germline loops: CDR1 GTSNPN, CDR2 SVGIG (reference sequence). The CDR3 is made up of 15 amino acids. After removal of 3 bases from V and 8 bases from J, the junction contained 14 bases not matched to a gene. CDR3 sequence: CAWRTGVGPLPGYTF. CDR3 coding DNA: TGTGCCTGGAGGACAGGGGTAGGGCCCCTTCCGGGCTACACCTTC.

This chain uses TRBV4-3 with TRBJ2-2, with 10 bases lining up with TRBD2. The germline V gene encodes CDR1 LGHNA and CDR2 YSLEER. The CDR3 is 17 amino acids. The junction had 3 bases not matched to a gene; V was cut back by 1 base and J by 1 base. The CDR3 nucleotides are TGCGCCAGCAGCCAAGCACTAGCGGGGATGAACACCGGGGAGCTGTTTTTT. Its protein product is CASSQALAGMNTGELFF.

The gene calls are TRBV25-1 and TRBJ2-7; D might be TRBD1 or TRBD2, each matching 5 bases. The germline V gene has CDR1 MGHDK and CDR2 SYGVNS. Trimming cost V 6 bases and J 4 bases, with 16 bases left between them. The length of the CDR3 is 14 residues. CDR3 amino acids: CASSPRGRGYEQYF. CDR3 DNA: TGTGCCAGCAGCCCTCGGGGAAGGGGTTACGAGCAGTACTTC.

This chain links TRBV30 with TRBJ2-7, with TRBD2 matching 12 bases. CDR3 size: 14 residues. With 3 bases clipped from V and 2 bases from J, the junction kept 2 bases outside the gene matches. In germline, CDR1 is GTSNPN, CDR2 SVGIG (reference sequence). The CDR3 bases are TGTGCCTGGAGCAGGACTAGCGGGACCTACGAGCAGTACTTC. This gives the protein CAWSRTSGTYEQYF.

This chain links TRBV28 with TRBJ2-5, with D unresolved. The J call may be faulty, since TRBJ2-7 better matches the DNA end. The CDR3 is made up of 11 amino acids. Germline values: CDR1 MDHEN, CDR2 SYDVKM. CDR3 sequence reads: CASTLGYEQYF. Written as DNA, the CDR3 is TGTGCCAGCACCTTGGGCTACGAGCAGTACTTC.

The chain joins TRBV2 to TRBJ2-6; a possible D gene is TRBD2 (5 bases). This CDR3 comprises 15 residues. V dropped 4 bases and J dropped 0 bases, with 7 bases sitting between them. Germline V gives CDR1 SNHLY, CDR2 FYNNEI. The CDR3 DNA reads TGTGCCAGCAGTGGAGGGTCCTCTGGGGCCAACGTCCTGACTTTC. Translation gives CASSGGSSGANVLTF. The full variable domain, its missing parts supplied by reference TRBV2 and TRBJ2-6, is EPEVTQTPSHQVTQMGQEVILRCVPISNHLYFYWYRQILGQKVEFLVSFYNNEISEKSEIFDDQFSVERPDGSNFTLKIRSTKLEDSAMYFCASSGGSSGANVLTFGAGSRLTVL.

The chain uses TRBV5-6 and TRBJ2-1; TRBD2 aligns across 12 bases. Germline CDR1 and CDR2: SGHDT and YYEEEE. V was clipped by 4 bases and J by 7 bases; unmatched bases: 6. The CDR3 has 15 residues. CDR3 in DNA: TGTGCCAGCAGCACCCTAGCGGGAGGGTCAAATGAGCAGTTCTTC. This translates into CASSTLAGGSNEQFF.

The chain joins TRBV7-9 to TRBJ1-4, with 11 bases matching TRBD1. CDR1 is SEHNR, CDR2 FQNEAQ, per germline (reference sequence). This CDR3 is built from 17 residues. The junction had 9 bases not matched to a gene; V was cut back by 5 bases and J by 4 bases. The CDR3 nucleotides read TGTGCCAGCAGCCAACAGGGACAGGGGGTTGATAATGAAAAACTGTTTTTT. Translation gives CASSQQGQGVDNEKLFF.

The rearrangement joins TRBV19 to TRBJ1-5; 10 nucleotides line up with TRBD1. The CDR3 length is 15 residues. V lost 6 bases to trimming and J lost 2 bases; unmatched junction nucleotides: 4. The V gene's germline CDR1 is LNHDA and CDR2 SQIVND (reference sequence). For the CDR3, the DNA is TGTGCCAGTAGACCCGGGACAGGGGGCAATCAGCCCCAGCATTTT. Translation gives CASRPGTGGNQPQHF.